Below, 2 T cell receptor beta chains from the same sample are listed, as sequenced in a study of Graves' ophthalmopathy and Graves' hyperthyroidism. As the template, RNA transcripts were used to amplify TCR beta CDR3 regions. Investigators did first-round RT-PCR with HTBI primers, then second-round multiplex PCR. Each CDR3 protein is one row after TCRdb ran MiXCR on the multiplex PCR reads. This sample has approximately 1.2 million distinct CDR3 sequences, with about 40% found just once. Sequencing used peripheral blood or thyroid tissue (not recorded which). The source is an adult man with Graves' hyperthyroidism.

In this sample, this clonotype turned up many times. This chain uses TRBV7-9 with TRBJ2-5; D perhaps matches TRBD2 (6 bases). Trimming left V 2 bases short and J 5 bases short, with 12 bases between. Germline CDR1 SEHNR, CDR2 FQNEAQ (reference sequence). The CDR3 is made up of 14 amino acids. CDR3 loop: CASSLRQAGETQYF. In DNA form, the CDR3 reads TGTGCCAGCAGCTTAAGGCAGGCGGGGGAGACCCAGTACTTC.

V and J are TRBV10-3 and TRBJ2-7, with TRBD1 matching over 8 bases. This CDR3 spans 16 amino acids. Per germline, CDR1 ENHRY and CDR2 SYGVKD. The junction had 18 bases not matched to a gene; V was cut back by 7 bases and J by 7 bases. The CDR3 loop reads CAITDGQGLSMREQYF. CDR3 nucleotides: TGTGCCATCACAGATGGACAGGGCCTTTCAATGAGGGAGCAGTACTTC.